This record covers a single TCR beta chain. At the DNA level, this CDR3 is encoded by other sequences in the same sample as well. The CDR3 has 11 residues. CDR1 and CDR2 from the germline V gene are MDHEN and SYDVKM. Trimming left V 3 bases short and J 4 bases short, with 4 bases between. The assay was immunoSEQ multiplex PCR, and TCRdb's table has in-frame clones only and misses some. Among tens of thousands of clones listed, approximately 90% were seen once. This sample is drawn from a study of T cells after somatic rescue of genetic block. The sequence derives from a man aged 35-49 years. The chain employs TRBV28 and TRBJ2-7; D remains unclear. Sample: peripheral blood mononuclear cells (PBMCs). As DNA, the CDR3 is TGTGCCAGCAGTTTGCGGTACGAGCAGTACTTC. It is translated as CASSLRYEQYF.